These 18 T cell receptor beta chains originate from one sample sequenced in a study of blood T cell repertoires in COVID-19. The table came from immunoSEQ multiplex PCR; TCRdb's copy has only in-frame clones and leaves some out. In the table there are about 73,000 clones, roughly nine tenths of which are singletons. Input material: peripheral blood. All receptors come from a woman aged 80 or over with active or convalescent COVID-19.

This clone occurred once. The chain employs TRBV29-1 and TRBJ1-4; perhaps TRBD1 as D (5 bases). The CDR3 totals 12 residues. Germline V gene sequence: CDR1 SQVTM, CDR2 ANQGSEA. Deletions cut 4 bases from V and 8 bases from J, with 11 bases between. The CDR3 DNA reads as TGCAGCGTTGGGGGGGTCCGAGAAAAACTGTTTTTT. Translating it yields CSVGGVREKLFF.

The rearrangement joins TRBV4-2 to TRBJ2-1; TRBD1 might be the D (6 bases). V lost 1 base, J lost 7 bases, and 14 bases lay in between. Germline V gene data show CDR1 as LGHNA and CDR2 as YNFKEQ. The CDR3 has 15 residues. The CDR3 loop is CASSQASSGVNEQFF. DNA of the CDR3: TGTGCCAGCAGCCAAGCAAGCTCAGGGGTAAATGAGCAGTTCTTC.

This sequence joins TRBV6-2 or TRBV6-3 and TRBJ2-1, with a tentative D call TRBD1 (6 bases). The ends were cut back, 2 bases at V and 7 bases at J, with 9 bases in the middle. The germline CDR1 and CDR2 sequences are MNHEY and SVGEGT. There are 13 residues in the CDR3. CDR3 sequence (DNA): TGTGCCAGCAGTTACCTGGGGGCGAATGAGCAGTTCTTC. Amino acid sequence: CASSYLGANEQFF.

Concerning this clone itself: A read error may account for a junction end that differs from germline. The J gene is TRBJ1-1, the V gene TRBV9; D remains unclear. The germline gives CDR1 SGDLS, CDR2 YYNGEE. The CDR3 is 14 amino acids. CDR3 DNA sequence: TGTGCCAGCAGCCCTTACCCACGGGATAGTCTCTCGGGCTTT. This codes for CASSPYPRDSLSGF.

The chain joins TRBV11-2 to TRBJ2-2; 7 nucleotides line up with TRBD1. CDR3 length: 16 residues. V lost 5 bases and J lost 0; bases outside the gene matches: 6. The germline CDR1 and CDR2 sequences are SGHAT and FQNNGV. The chain's CDR3 is CASSLTGQTNTGELFF. Written as DNA, the CDR3 is TGTGCCAGCAGCCTCACGGGACAGACGAACACCGGGGAGCTGTTTTTT.

This clone was found once. The chain uses TRBV3-1 (or the pseudogene TRBV3-2) and TRBJ2-7; D is perhaps TRBD1 (6 bases). The germline V gene has CDR1 LGHDT and CDR2 YNNKEL (reference sequence). V dropped 6 bases and J dropped 4 bases, with 13 bases sitting between them. The CDR3 sequence is 13 residues long. The DNA for the CDR3 is TGTGCCAGCAGGTCCAGGGGCGGGTACGAGCAGTACTTC. It specifies CASRSRGGYEQYF.

The J gene is TRBJ1-1, the V gene TRBV29-1; D not certain. Germline CDR1 and CDR2: SQVTM and ANQGSEA. The CDR3 spans 13 residues. Trimming pared 4 bases from V and 2 bases from J, leaving 11 bases between. The CDR3 is CSVVLGHNTEAFF. CDR3 DNA sequence: TGCAGCGTTGTTTTGGGCCACAACACTGAAGCTTTCTTT. Variable domain in full (rest from reference TRBV29-1 and TRBJ1-1): SAVISQKPSRDICQRGTSLTIQCQVDSQVTMMFWYRQQPGQSLTLIATANQGSEATYESGFVIDKFPISRPNLTFSTLTVSNMSPEDSSIYLCSVVLGHNTEAFFGQGTRLTVV.

This chain joins TRBV19 and TRBJ2-5; perhaps TRBD1 as D (6 bases). Germline lookup yields CDR1 LNHDA and CDR2 SQIVND (reference sequence). The length of the CDR3 is 14 residues. The V and J ends lost 3 bases and 4 bases respectively, with 12 bases between them. DNA for the CDR3: TGTGCCAGTAGTATCCGGGACACGATAGAGACCCAGTACTTC. This sequence encodes CASSIRDTIETQYF.

To note about this clone: Different DNA sequences within this sample yield the same CDR3. The chain has TRBV7-2 and TRBJ2-5, with a possible D match to TRBD1 (6 bases). V lost 1 base and J lost 2, with 8 bases in between. CDR3 length equals 14 residues. Germline CDR1 SGHTA, CDR2 FQGNSA. The CDR3 is CASSLGGGQETQYF. Written as DNA, the CDR3 is TGTGCCAGCAGCTTAGGAGGGGGTCAAGAGACCCAGTACTTC.

The chain joins TRBV6-4 to TRBJ1-3; TRBD1 might be the D (5 bases). V gave up 6 bases and J gave up 0 bases, with 12 bases separating them. This CDR3 has 15 amino acids. CDR1 MRHNA and CDR2 SNTAGT come from the germline V gene. The CDR3 DNA is TGTGCCAGCAGGGCGGACACCAGCTCTGGAAACACCATATATTTT. This codes for CASRADTSSGNTIYF.

As DNA, the CDR3 is TGTGCCAGCAGCTTAGTGAGGCCCCGACTAGCGGGGAATCCATACGAGCAGTACTTC. Amino acid sequence: CASSLVRPRLAGNPYEQYF. V is TRBV11-2 and J is TRBJ2-7; 11 nucleotides match TRBD2. The CDR3 is 19 residues long. The V gene's germline CDR1 is SGHAT and CDR2 FQNNGV. V shed 1 base and J 4 bases; nucleotides not matched to a gene: 15.

V and J are TRBV28 and TRBJ2-7; 12 bases are a match to TRBD1. Losses at the gene ends were 4 bases for V and 4 bases for J; bases not matched to a gene: 5. From germline, CDR1 is MDHEN and CDR2 SYDVKM. The CDR3 consists of 15 residues. The DNA for the CDR3 is TGTGCCAGCAGTTCCCCGGGACAGGGGGCTTACGAGCAGTACTTC. Translated: CASSSPGQGAYEQYF.

The V and J genes are TRBV28 and TRBJ1-6, with D unclear. V gave up 6 bases and J gave up 14 bases, with 14 bases separating them. The CDR3 extends over 12 amino acids. Germline V gives CDR1 MDHEN, CDR2 SYDVKM. The CDR3, as DNA: TGTGCCAGCAGCCCCCCCGGTCTGACCCTCCACTTT. It translates to CASSPPGLTLHF.

V and J are TRBV10-3 and TRBJ1-1; 9 nucleotides align to TRBD1. V was pared by 6 bases and J by 6 bases, with 5 bases of the junction left unmatched. CDR3 size: 13 residues. Germline CDR1 and CDR2: ENHRY and SYGVKD. The CDR3 DNA is TGTGCCATCAGAGGACAGGGGACTCCTGAAGCTTTCTTT. This translates into CAIRGQGTPEAFF.

This clone was observed a single time. This chain uses TRBV15 with TRBJ1-4; TRBD1 matches 8 bases. The germline V gene has CDR1 LNHNV and CDR2 YYDKDF (reference sequence). The CDR3 has 16 amino acids. V was pared by 1 base and J by 7 bases, with 8 bases of the junction left unmatched. The CDR3: CATSRVRQGLGEKLFF. DNA of the CDR3: TGTGCCACCAGCAGAGTGCGACAGGGGTTGGGTGAAAAACTGTTTTTT.

The V call is TRBV4-2, the J call TRBJ2-3, with 9 bases that match TRBD2. The CDR3 totals 15 residues. The V segment lost 4 bases and the J segment 4 bases; nucleotides outside the gene matches: 6. Germline V gene sequence: CDR1 LGHNA, CDR2 YNFKEQ. CDR3 bases: TGTGCCAGCAGCCGACTAGCGGCTGGCGCAGATACGCAGTATTTT. Translation: CASSRLAAGADTQYF.

V and J are TRBV2 and TRBJ1-1; D unclear. This CDR3 is 14 amino acids long. Germline V lookup: CDR1 SNHLY, CDR2 FYNNEI. Trimming removed 6 bases from V and 0 bases from J, with 11 bases in between. CDR3 protein: CASRAARLNTEAFF. CDR3 DNA sequence: TGTGCCAGCAGGGCCGCCAGGCTGAACACTGAAGCTTTCTTT.

The chain employs TRBV3-1 (or the pseudogene TRBV3-2) and TRBJ2-2; D perhaps matches TRBD2 (5 bases). The CDR3 is 18 amino acids. Germline V gene lookup returns CDR1 LGHDT and CDR2 YNNKEL (reference sequence). Trimming shortened V by 1 base and J by 5 bases, and 20 bases separated the two germline ends. CDR3 protein: CASSQVSLAGVRTGELFF. The CDR3 coding sequence is TGTGCCAGCAGCCAAGTTTCGCTAGCCGGGGTTAGGACCGGGGAGCTGTTTTTT.